This T cell receptor (beta chain) stems from a study of CD8+ T cells in alopecia areata. Study results and caveats: Affected scalp, especially in alopecia totalis/universalis, had a higher clonality than normal scalp did. There were also resident alphabeta T cells of normal skin sequenced in scalp samples.

The J segment lost 2 bases and the V segment lost 3 bases, leaving 5 bases of the junction unmatched. Looked up from germline, CDR1 is MNHEY and CDR2 is SMNVEV (reference sequence). The CDR3 extends over 15 amino acids. Comment on this clone: Its antigen is not identified.

Using a FACSAria, the CD4+ and CD8+ T cells were sorted from the PBMCs. RNA was isolated and reverse transcribed to cDNA, the sequencing template. Here immunoSEQ multiplex PCR was the method, and the copy in TCRdb shows in-frame clones only, minus some. This sample has 140,000 to 150,000 clones, with about half found just once. This material consisted of CD4+ T cells sorted from blood, taken at week 0. The origin of this receptor is a human donor with alopecia areata. The V and J genes are TRBV27 and TRBJ2-3; TRBD1 matches 7 bases. CDR3 bases: TGTGCCAGCAGTTTGCGTGACAGGGTCACAGATACGCAGTATTTT. It encodes CASSLRDRVTDTQYF.